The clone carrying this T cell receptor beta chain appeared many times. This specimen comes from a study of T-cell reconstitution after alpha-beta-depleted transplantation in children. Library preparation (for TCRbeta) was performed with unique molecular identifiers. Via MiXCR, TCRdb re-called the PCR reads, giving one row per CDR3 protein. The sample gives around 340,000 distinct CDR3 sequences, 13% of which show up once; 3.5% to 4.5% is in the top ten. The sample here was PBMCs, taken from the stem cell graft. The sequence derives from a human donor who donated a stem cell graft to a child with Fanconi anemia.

The CDR3: CASASTGGNTEAFF. The CDR3 bases are TGCGCCAGCGCCTCGACAGGGGGGAACACTGAAGCTTTCTTT. The chain carries TRBV5-1 and TRBJ1-1; 9 bases agree with TRBD1. Unmatched junction bases numbered 5, after V lost 7 bases and J lost 1 base. CDR3 length: 14 amino acids. Germline V gene sequence: CDR1 SGHRS, CDR2 YFSETQ.